The next 21 T cell receptor beta chains were all read from a single sample in a study of T cells in Graves' hyperthyroidism and ophthalmopathy (dated by TCRdb to about 2019). Libraries were prepared through multiplex PCR. The sample was run on an Illumina HiSeq 2000. Amplification of TCR beta CDR3 regions was carried out from RNA transcripts. The TCR CDR3 was subjected to a first round of RT-PCR using the HTBI primer set and the Qiagen OneStep RT-PCR kit. TCRdb trimmed the raw reads at Q25, called clones with MiXCR and kept productive beta chains. Rows with one shared CDR3 protein collapse into an entry with the most common genes and DNA. Across this sample there are 500,000 to 750,000 distinct CDR3 sequences, with 13% to 15% seen only once. Clones ranked in the top ten supply more than 6% of the sample. Input material: blood. These receptors came from a woman between 18 and 29 years old with Graves' ophthalmopathy.

This clonotype was counted at least ten times. V gene TRBV29-1 combines with J gene TRBJ1-3; 11 bases line up with TRBD1. The CDR3 extends over 15 amino acids. Germline V CDR1 and CDR2: SQVTM, ANQGSEA. Trimming removed 4 bases from V and 2 bases from J; junction bases left unmatched: 4. Here the CDR3 reads CSVALDRGPGNTIYF. CDR3 DNA: TGCAGCGTTGCCTTGGACAGGGGGCCTGGAAACACCATATATTTT.

CDR3 nucleotide sequence: TGTGCCAGTAGTCCCCGCGCAGGGGGCGAGCAGTACTTC. Translated, it gives CASSPRAGGEQYF. The chain recombines TRBV19 with TRBJ2-7, with 7 bases aligning to TRBD1. CDR3 size: 13 residues. The J segment lost 6 bases and the V segment lost 5 bases, leaving 7 bases of the junction unmatched. CDR1 LNHDA and CDR2 SQIVND come from the germline V gene (reference sequence).

This clonotype was recorded a few times. The chain uses TRBV6-1 and TRBJ2-3, with TRBD1 matching 7 bases. Germline CDR1 and CDR2: MNHNS and SASEGT. V was pared by 6 bases and J by 2 bases, with 8 bases of the junction left unmatched. CDR3 length: 15 residues. The CDR3 DNA sequence: TGTGCCAGCAGCCACGGGGACAGCGTCACAGATACGCAGTATTTT. Its protein is CASSHGDSVTDTQYF.

This clonotype occurred once. An end of the junction differs from the germline gene, which may be a read error. The genes are TRBV18 and TRBJ2-5, with D unresolved. The CDR3 has 13 residues. Germline V gene lookup returns CDR1 KGHSH and CDR2 LQKENI. This CDR3 is CASSLAGQEAQYF. The CDR3 coding sequence is TGTGCCAGCTCCCTGGCCGGGCAAGAGGCCCAGTACTTC.

The sample holds a few counts of this clonotype. This chain uses TRBV29-1 with TRBJ2-1, with TRBD2 matching 14 bases. Germline trimming cut 1 base from V and 3 bases from J; bases unmatched to any gene: 14. Germline-derived CDR1 and CDR2 are SQVTM and ANQGSEA. The CDR3 extends over 20 amino acids. The CDR3 DNA reads as TGCAGCGTTGAAGGGCCCCTCTACGGGACTAGCGGGAGCCGCTACAATGAGCAGTTCTTC. It is translated as CSVEGPLYGTSGSRYNEQFF.

This sequence joins TRBV28 and TRBJ1-3, with a tentative D call TRBD1 (6 bases). The CDR3 is 15 amino acids. Between the trimmed V and J ends, which lost 5 bases and 0 bases, there was a span of 11 bases. Germline V CDR1 and CDR2: MDHEN, SYDVKM. Written as DNA, the CDR3 is TGTGCCAGCAGTAAGACAGGTCCCTCTGGAAACACCATATATTTT. Amino acid sequence: CASSKTGPSGNTIYF.

The V and J genes are TRBV2 and TRBJ1-3, with a weak D call TRBD1 (5 bases). The CDR3 has 15 amino acids. Germline V gene sequence: CDR1 SNHLY, CDR2 FYNNEI. V was pared by 7 bases and J by 2 bases, with 15 bases between. CDR3 region: CASINRGVAGNTIYF. The CDR3 DNA is TGTGCCAGCATTAACAGAGGGGTCGCTGGAAACACCATATATTTT. The full variable domain, completed using reference TRBV2 and TRBJ1-3, is EPEVTQTPSHQVTQMGQEVILRCVPISNHLYFYWYRQILGQKVEFLVSFYNNEISEKSEIFDDQFSVERPDGSNFTLKIRSTKLEDSAMYFCASINRGVAGNTIYFGEGSWLTVV.

This clonotype was detected many times. The chain carries TRBV7-9 and TRBJ2-1; D is unresolved. The V end was cut by 7 bases, the J end by 8 bases, with 12 bases between. Germline CDR1 SEHNR, CDR2 FQNEAQ (reference sequence). This CDR3 contains 12 residues. The chain's CDR3 is CASTTTEDEQFF. CDR3 in DNA: TGTGCCAGCACCACAACAGAGGATGAGCAGTTCTTC.

This clonotype was observed at least ten times. The rearrangement links TRBV11-3 to TRBJ2-2; D gene ambiguous. This CDR3 has 12 amino acids. Germline V gene lookup returns CDR1 SGHNT and CDR2 YENEEA. Trimming removed 4 bases at V and 3 bases at J, with 3 bases between. This CDR3 is CASSYYTGELFF. For the CDR3, the DNA is TGTGCCAGCAGCTACTACACCGGGGAGCTGTTTTTT.

This clonotype was recorded many times. V usage is TRBV12-3 or TRBV12-4 and J usage is TRBJ2-6; D possibly matches TRBD1 or TRBD2 (7 bases each). Between the trimmed V and J ends, which lost 5 bases and 2 bases, there was a span of 19 bases. The CDR3 is made up of 18 amino acids. CDR3 bases: TGTGCCAGCAGTCCAAGAAGGGAGGGGGCAACTGGGGCCAACGTCCTGACTTTC. It encodes CASSPRREGATGANVLTF.

In its sample, this clonotype was seen many times. The rearrangement uses TRBV27 and TRBJ2-6; D ambiguous. V lost 2 bases, J lost 0 bases, and 5 bases lay in between. The CDR3 covers 15 residues. Germline V lookup: CDR1 MNHEY, CDR2 SMNVEV (reference sequence). The CDR3: CASSLLGSGANVLTF. The CDR3 nucleotides read TGTGCCAGCAGTTTACTGGGCTCTGGGGCCAACGTCCTGACTTTC.

V usage is TRBV14 and J usage is TRBJ2-7; TRBD2 matches at 12 bases. The CDR3 covers 16 residues. CDR1 and CDR2 from the germline V gene are SGHDN and FVKESK. V lost 4 bases and J lost 2; bases outside the gene matches: 6. Here the CDR3 DNA reads TGTGCCAGCAGCCGTTTGACTAGCGGGAGACCCTACGAGCAGTACTTC. It specifies CASSRLTSGRPYEQYF.

The chain is built from TRBV2 and TRBJ1-1; 9 bases agree with TRBD1. V dropped 5 bases and J dropped 5; count of bases not matched to a gene: 12. CDR1 and CDR2 (germline): SNHLY, FYNNEI. The CDR3 has 16 amino acids. CDR3 sequence (DNA): TGTGCCAGCAGTAGCCTCGGACAGGGGTTTGCGACTGAAGCTTTCTTT. Translated, it gives CASSSLGQGFATEAFF. Together with reference TRBV2 and TRBJ1-1, the CDR3 gives the full variable domain: EPEVTQTPSHQVTQMGQEVILRCVPISNHLYFYWYRQILGQKVEFLVSFYNNEISEKSEIFDDQFSVERPDGSNFTLKIRSTKLEDSAMYFCASSSLGQGFATEAFFGQGTRLTVV.

This clonotype occurred many times. This chain links TRBV5-6 with TRBJ2-1, with 7 nucleotides matching TRBD2. V shed 2 bases and J 7 bases; nucleotides not matched to a gene: 9. Germline assignment: CDR1 SGHDT and CDR2 YYEEEE. The CDR3 sequence is 15 residues long. In DNA form, the CDR3 reads TGTGCCAGCAGCTTAACATCCGGGAGGAGGAATGAGCAGTTCTTC. As protein: CASSLTSGRRNEQFF.

In its sample, this clonotype was seen many times. The rearrangement uses TRBV6-5 and TRBJ2-7; 8 positions agree with TRBD2. Germline assignment: CDR1 MNHEY and CDR2 SVGAGI. This CDR3 has 15 amino acids. The ends lost 2 bases at V and 1 base at J; junction bases unmatched: 4. The DNA of the CDR3 is TGTGCCAGCAGTTACCTAGAGCGGGAGTCCTACGAGCAGTACTTC. This translates into CASSYLERESYEQYF.

This clonotype was seen at least ten times. This chain connects TRBV4-2 to TRBJ2-5, with D unclear. This CDR3 contains 14 residues. Germline V gene data show CDR1 as LGHNA and CDR2 as YNFKEQ. V was trimmed by 1 base and J by 1 base, leaving 7 bases between them. CDR3 nucleotide sequence: TGTGCCAGCAGCCAAGGAGGCAGCCAAGAGACCCAGTACTTC. It yields the protein CASSQGGSQETQYF.

At least ten counts were recorded for this clonotype. The chain combines TRBV29-1 with TRBJ2-1; unclear D gene. CDR1 SQVTM and CDR2 ANQGSEA come from the germline V gene. This CDR3 comprises 13 residues. The V end was cut by 1 base, the J end by 10 bases, with 14 bases between. DNA of the CDR3: TGCAGCGTTGAAGTTATAGGTTCGAGCGAGCAGTTCTTC. Translating it yields CSVEVIGSSEQFF.

This clonotype was seen repeatedly, ten times or more. The chain has TRBV24-1 and TRBJ1-5, with D unclear. The germline CDR1 and CDR2 sequences are KGHDR and SFDVKD. Trimming shortened V by 10 bases and J by 5 bases, and 17 bases separated the two germline ends. The CDR3 is 14 amino acids. CDR3 sequence (DNA): TGTGCCACGGTACCAAAGGATAGGGATCAGCCCCAGCATTTT. Protein product: CATVPKDRDQPQHF.

This clonotype has ten or more counts. The rearrangement links TRBV6-1 to TRBJ1-2; D is unclear. The CDR3 is 15 amino acids. The ends were cut back, 5 bases at V and 4 bases at J, with 17 bases in the middle. The germline CDR1 and CDR2 sequences are MNHNS and SASEGT. The CDR3 sequence: CASSFRTAASYGYTF. CDR3 nucleotides: TGTGCCAGCAGTTTCCGGACGGCCGCTAGCTATGGCTACACCTTC.

This clonotype was seen repeatedly, ten times or more. This chain joins TRBV5-4 and TRBJ2-7, with 7 bases identical to TRBD1. Germline loops: CDR1 SGHNT, CDR2 YYREEE (reference sequence). Trimming removed 3 bases from V and 7 bases from J; junction bases left unmatched: 10. The CDR3 spans 14 residues. The CDR3 coding sequence is TGTGCCAGCAGCTCGACAGGGAAACAGTGGGAGCAGTACTTC. It codes for CASSSTGKQWEQYF.

This clonotype was counted at least ten times. The chain is built from TRBV11-1 and TRBJ2-3; D not resolved. This CDR3 has 16 amino acids. V was trimmed by 5 bases and J by 1 base, leaving 16 bases between them. Germline-derived CDR1 and CDR2 are SGHAT and FQDESV (reference sequence). CDR3: CASSPPFGKGTDTQYF. DNA for the CDR3: TGTGCCAGCAGCCCCCCATTTGGTAAGGGCACAGATACGCAGTATTTT. Full variable domain (outside the CDR3, taken from reference TRBV11-1 and TRBJ2-3): EAEVAQSPRYKITEKSQAVAFWCDPISGHATLYWYRQILGQGPELLVQFQDESVVDDSQLPKDRFSAERLKGVDSTLKIQPAELGDSAMYLCASSPPFGKGTDTQYFGPGTRLTVL.